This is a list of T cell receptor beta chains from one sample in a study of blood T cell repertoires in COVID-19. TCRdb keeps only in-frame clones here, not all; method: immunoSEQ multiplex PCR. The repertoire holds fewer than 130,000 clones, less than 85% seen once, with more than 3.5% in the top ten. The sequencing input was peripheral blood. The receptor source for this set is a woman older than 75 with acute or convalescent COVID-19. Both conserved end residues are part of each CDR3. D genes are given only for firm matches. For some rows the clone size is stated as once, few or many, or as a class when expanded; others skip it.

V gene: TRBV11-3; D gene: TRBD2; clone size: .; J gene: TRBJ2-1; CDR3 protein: CASSLDLGGNEQFF; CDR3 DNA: TGTGCCAGCAGCTTAGATTTGGGGGGGAATGAGCAGTTCTTC
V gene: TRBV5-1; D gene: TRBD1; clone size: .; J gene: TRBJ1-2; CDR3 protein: CASSSGTGGLYGYTF; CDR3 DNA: TGCGCCAGCTCCTCTGGGACAGGGGGTCTCTATGGCTACACCTTC
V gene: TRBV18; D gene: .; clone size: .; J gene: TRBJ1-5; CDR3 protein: CASSHDSPNQPQHF; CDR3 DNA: TGTGCCAGCTCACACGACAGCCCCAATCAGCCCCAGCATTTT
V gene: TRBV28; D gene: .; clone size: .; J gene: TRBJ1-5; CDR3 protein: CAAGVLQPQHF; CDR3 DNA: TGTGCCGCCGGGGTTCTCCAGCCCCAGCATTTT
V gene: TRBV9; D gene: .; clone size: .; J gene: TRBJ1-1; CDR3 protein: CASSVVEDRNTEAFF; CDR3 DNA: TGTGCCAGCAGCGTAGTGGAGGACAGGAACACTGAAGCTTTCTTT
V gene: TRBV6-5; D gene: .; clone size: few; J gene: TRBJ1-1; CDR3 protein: CASSLDRTEAFF; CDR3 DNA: TGTGCCAGCAGCCTAGACAGGACTGAAGCTTTCTTT
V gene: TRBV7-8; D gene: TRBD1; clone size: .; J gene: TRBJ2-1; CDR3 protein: CASRRQGADEQFF; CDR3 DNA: TGTGCCAGCAGGAGACAGGGGGCTGATGAGCAGTTCTTC
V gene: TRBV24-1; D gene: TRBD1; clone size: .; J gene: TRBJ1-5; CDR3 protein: CATSQGVRQPQHF; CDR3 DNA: TGTGCCACCAGTCAGGGGGTCCGGCAGCCCCAGCATTTT
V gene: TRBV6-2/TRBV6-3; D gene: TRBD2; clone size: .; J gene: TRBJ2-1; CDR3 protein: CASSSGAGRSRGQFF; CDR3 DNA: TGTGCCAGCAGTTCGGGAGCGGGGAGGTCGAGAGGGCAGTTCTTC
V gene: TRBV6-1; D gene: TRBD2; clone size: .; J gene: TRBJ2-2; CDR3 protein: CASSRGLNTGELFF; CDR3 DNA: TGTGCCAGCAGCCGGGGACTAAACACCGGGGAGCTGTTTTTT
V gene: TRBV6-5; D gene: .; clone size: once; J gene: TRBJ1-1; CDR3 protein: CASSYLQTLGTEAFF; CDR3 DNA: TGTGCCAGCAGTTACCTCCAGACTCTGGGCACTGAAGCTTTCTTT
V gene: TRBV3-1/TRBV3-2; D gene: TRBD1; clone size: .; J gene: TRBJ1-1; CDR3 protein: CASSQGTGRRAFF; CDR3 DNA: TGTGCCAGCAGCCAAGGGACAGGGCGGAGGGCTTTCTTT
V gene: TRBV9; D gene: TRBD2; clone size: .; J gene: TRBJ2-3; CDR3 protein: CASSMGLLTDTQYF; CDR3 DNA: TGTGCCAGCAGCATGGGACTATTAACAGATACGCAGTATTTT
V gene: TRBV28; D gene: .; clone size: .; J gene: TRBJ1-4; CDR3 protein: CASSLGHGELFF; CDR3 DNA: TGTGCCAGCAGTCTGGGACATGGAGAACTGTTTTTT
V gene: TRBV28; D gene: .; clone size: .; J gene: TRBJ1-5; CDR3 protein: CASSLGGENQPQHF; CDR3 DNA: TGTGCCAGCAGTTTGGGAGGGGAGAATCAGCCCCAGCATTTT
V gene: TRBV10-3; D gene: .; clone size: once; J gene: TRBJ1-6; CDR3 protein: CAISDVFYNSPLHF; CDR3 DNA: TGTGCCATCAGTGACGTTTTCTATAATTCACCCCTCCACTTT
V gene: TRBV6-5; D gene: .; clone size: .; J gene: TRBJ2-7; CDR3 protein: CASVKTGGAYEQYF; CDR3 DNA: TGTGCCAGCGTTAAAACAGGGGGGGCCTACGAGCAGTACTTC
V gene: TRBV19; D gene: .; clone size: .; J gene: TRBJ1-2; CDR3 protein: CASSISPSYGYTF; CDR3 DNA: TGTGCCAGTAGTATTAGCCCCTCGTATGGCTACACCTTC
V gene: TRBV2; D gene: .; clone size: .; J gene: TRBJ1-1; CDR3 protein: CASNGEMNTEAFF; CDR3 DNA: TGTGCCAGCAACGGAGAGATGAACACTGAAGCTTTCTTT
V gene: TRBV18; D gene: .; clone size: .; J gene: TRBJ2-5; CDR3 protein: CASYGSGGQETQYF; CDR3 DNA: TGTGCCAGCTACGGTTCAGGAGGCCAAGAGACCCAGTACTTC
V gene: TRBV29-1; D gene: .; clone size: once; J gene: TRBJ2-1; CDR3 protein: CSVEGTPGSRNEQFF; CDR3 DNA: TGCAGCGTTGAGGGGACTCCAGGGAGTCGTAATGAGCAGTTCTTC
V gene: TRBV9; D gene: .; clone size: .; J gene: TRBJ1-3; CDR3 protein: CASSEHLTFGLDGNTIYF; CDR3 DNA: TGTGCCAGCAGCGAACACCTCACATTCGGGTTGGATGGAAACACCATATATTTT
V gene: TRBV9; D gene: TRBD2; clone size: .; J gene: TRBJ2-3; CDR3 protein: CASSLIAGVTDTQYF; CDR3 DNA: TGTGCCAGCAGCCTAATAGCGGGAGTCACAGATACGCAGTATTTT
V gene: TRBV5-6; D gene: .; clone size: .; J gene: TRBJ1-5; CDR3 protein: CASSLGLIGNQPQHF; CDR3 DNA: TGTGCCAGCAGCTTGGGGCTGATCGGCAATCAGCCCCAGCATTTT
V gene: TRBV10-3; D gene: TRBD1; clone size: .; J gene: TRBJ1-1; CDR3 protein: CAIRQRTGDTTEAFF; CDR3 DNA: TGTGCCATCAGGCAAAGGACAGGGGATACGACTGAAGCTTTCTTT
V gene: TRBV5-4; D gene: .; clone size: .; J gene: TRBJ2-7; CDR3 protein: CASSLDSLSYEQYF; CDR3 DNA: TGTGCCAGCAGCTTGGACAGTCTCTCCTACGAGCAGTACTTC
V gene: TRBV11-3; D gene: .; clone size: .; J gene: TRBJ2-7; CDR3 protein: CASSLDSGESGEQYF; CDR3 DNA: TGTGCCAGCAGCTTAGATTCGGGAGAGTCAGGCGAGCAGTACTTC
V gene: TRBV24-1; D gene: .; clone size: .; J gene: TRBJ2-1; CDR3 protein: CATSDLQDYYNEQFF; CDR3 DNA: TGTGCCACCAGTGATTTGCAGGACTACTACAATGAGCAGTTCTTC
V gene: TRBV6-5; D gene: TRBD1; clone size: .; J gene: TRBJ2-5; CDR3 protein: CASTRQGETQYF; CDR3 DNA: TGTGCCAGCACTAGACAGGGGGAGACCCAGTACTTC
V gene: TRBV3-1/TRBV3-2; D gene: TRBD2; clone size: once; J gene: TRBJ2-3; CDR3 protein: CASSHTSSGRASSTDTQYF; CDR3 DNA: TGTGCCAGCAGCCACACCTCTAGCGGGAGGGCCTCAAGCACAGATACGCAGTATTTT
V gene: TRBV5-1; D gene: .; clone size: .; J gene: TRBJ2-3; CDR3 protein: CASSLQQASSTDTQYF; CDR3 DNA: TGCGCCAGCAGCTTGCAGCAGGCCTCTAGCACAGATACGCAGTATTTT
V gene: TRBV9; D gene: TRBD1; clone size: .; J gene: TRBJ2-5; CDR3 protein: CASSKGAHQETQYF; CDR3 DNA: TGTGCCAGCAGCAAGGGGGCCCATCAAGAGACCCAGTACTTC
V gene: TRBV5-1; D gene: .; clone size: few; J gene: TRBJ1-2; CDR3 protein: CASSFAGDLGYTF; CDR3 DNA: TGCGCCAGCAGCTTCGCAGGGGACCTTGGCTACACCTTC
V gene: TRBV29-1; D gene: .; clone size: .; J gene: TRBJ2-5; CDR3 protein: CSVLKRETQYF; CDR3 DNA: TGCAGCGTCCTAAAGAGAGAGACCCAGTACTTC
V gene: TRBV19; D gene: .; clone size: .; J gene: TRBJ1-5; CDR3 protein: CASNDRRGSNQPQHF; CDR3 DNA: TGTGCCAGTAATGACCGCCGAGGTAGCAATCAGCCCCAGCATTTT
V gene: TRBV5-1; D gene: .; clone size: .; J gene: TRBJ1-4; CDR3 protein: CASSLGRGPATNEKLFF; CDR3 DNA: TGCGCCAGCAGCTTGGGAAGAGGCCCAGCAACTAATGAAAAACTGTTTTTT
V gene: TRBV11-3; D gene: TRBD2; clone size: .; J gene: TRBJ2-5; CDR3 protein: CASSLGTSGDPQYF; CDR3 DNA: TGTGCCAGCAGCTTGGGGACTAGCGGGGATCCCCAGTACTTC
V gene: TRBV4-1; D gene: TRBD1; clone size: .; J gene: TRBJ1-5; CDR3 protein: CASSQDGTGTDQPQHF; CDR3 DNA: TGCGCCAGCAGCCAAGACGGGACAGGGACGGATCAGCCCCAGCATTTT
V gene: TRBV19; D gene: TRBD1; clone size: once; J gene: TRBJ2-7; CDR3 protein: CASSISSDRGGEQYF; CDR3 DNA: TGTGCCAGTAGTATATCCTCGGACAGGGGCGGCGAGCAGTACTTC
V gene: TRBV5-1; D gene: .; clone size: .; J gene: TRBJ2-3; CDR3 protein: CASGGGVSTDTQYF; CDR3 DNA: TGCGCCAGCGGAGGGGGGGTTAGCACAGATACGCAGTATTTT
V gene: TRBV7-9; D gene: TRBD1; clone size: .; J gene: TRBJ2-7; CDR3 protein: CASSLVTGGRDEQYF; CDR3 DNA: TGTGCCAGCAGCTTAGTTACAGGGGGCAGGGACGAGCAGTACTTC
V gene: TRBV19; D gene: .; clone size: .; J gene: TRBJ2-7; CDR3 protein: CASSIFGRAYEQYF; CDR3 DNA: TGTGCCAGTAGTATTTTCGGCAGGGCCTACGAGCAGTACTTC
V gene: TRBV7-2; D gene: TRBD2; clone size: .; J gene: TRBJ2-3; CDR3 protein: CAEGGIAGVSTDTQYF; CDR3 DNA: TGTGCCGAGGGGGGAATAGCGGGGGTGAGCACAGATACGCAGTATTTT
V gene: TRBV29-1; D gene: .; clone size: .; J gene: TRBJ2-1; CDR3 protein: CSVENVWGGGRNEQFF; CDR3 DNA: TGCAGCGTTGAAAATGTATGGGGGGGCGGGAGAAATGAGCAGTTCTTC
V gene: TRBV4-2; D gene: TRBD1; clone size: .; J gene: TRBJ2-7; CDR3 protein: CASSQTPGQSSYEQYF; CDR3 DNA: TGTGCCAGCAGCCAGACGCCGGGACAGAGCTCCTACGAGCAGTACTTC
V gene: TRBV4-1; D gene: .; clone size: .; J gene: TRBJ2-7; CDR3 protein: CASSQFRGANEQYF; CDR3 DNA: TGCGCCAGCAGCCAGTTCAGGGGGGCGAACGAGCAGTACTTC
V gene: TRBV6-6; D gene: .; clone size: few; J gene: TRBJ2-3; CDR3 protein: CASSYSRLARTDTQYF; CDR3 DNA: TGTGCCAGCAGTTACTCTAGATTAGCCCGCACAGATACGCAGTATTTT
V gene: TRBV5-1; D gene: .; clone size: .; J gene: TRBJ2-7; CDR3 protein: CASSSGGNTYEQYF; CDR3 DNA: TGCGCCAGCAGCTCAGGGGGGAACACCTACGAGCAGTACTTC
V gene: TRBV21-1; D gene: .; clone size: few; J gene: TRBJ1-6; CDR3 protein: CASSERSRARNSPLHF; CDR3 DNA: TGTGCCAGCAGCGAAAGGTCCAGGGCACGTAATTCACCCCTCCACTTT
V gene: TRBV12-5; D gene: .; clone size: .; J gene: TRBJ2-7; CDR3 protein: CASGLGGSYEQYF; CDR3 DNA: TGTGCTAGTGGTTTGGGGGGCAGCTACGAGCAGTACTTC
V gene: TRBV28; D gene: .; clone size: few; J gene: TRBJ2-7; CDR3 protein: CASSGFGRMQYF; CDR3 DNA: TGTGCCAGCAGTGGTTTTGGGCGCATGCAGTACTTC
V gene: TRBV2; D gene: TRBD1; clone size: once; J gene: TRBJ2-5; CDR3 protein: CARGTGGTQYF; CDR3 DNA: TGTGCCAGGGGGACAGGGGGGACCCAGTACTTC
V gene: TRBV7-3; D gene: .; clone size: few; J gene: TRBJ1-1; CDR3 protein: CASSFRGAFF; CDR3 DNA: TGTGCCAGCAGCTTTCGAGGAGCTTTCTTT
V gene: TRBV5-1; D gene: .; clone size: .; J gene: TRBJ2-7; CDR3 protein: CASSLAVLGTPDEQYF; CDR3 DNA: TGCGCCAGCAGCTTGGCTGTCCTGGGGACACCGGACGAGCAGTACTTC